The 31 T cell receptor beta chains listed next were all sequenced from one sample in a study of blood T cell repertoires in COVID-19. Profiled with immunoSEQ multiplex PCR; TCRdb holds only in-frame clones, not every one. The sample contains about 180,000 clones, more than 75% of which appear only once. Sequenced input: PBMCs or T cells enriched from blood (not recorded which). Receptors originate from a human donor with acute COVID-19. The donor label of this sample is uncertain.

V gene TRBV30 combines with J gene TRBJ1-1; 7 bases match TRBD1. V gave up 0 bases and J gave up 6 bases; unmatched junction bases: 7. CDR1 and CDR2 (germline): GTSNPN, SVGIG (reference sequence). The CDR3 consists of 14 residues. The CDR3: CAWSVGQRFSEAFF. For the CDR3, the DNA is TGTGCCTGGAGTGTGGGACAGAGATTTTCTGAAGCTTTCTTT.

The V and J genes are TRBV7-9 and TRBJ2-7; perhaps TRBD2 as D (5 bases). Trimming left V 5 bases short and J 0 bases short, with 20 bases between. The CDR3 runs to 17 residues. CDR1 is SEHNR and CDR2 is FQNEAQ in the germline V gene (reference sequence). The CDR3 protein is CASSPKNRPEGSYEQYF. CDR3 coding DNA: TGTGCCAGCAGCCCAAAGAACCGCCCAGAGGGCTCCTACGAGCAGTACTTC.

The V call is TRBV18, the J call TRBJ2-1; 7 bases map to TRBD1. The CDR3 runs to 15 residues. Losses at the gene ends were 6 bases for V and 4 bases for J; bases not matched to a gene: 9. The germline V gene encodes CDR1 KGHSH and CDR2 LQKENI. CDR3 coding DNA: TGTGCCAGCTCCCGCCCCGGGACAGTTTACAATGAGCAGTTCTTC. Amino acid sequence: CASSRPGTVYNEQFF. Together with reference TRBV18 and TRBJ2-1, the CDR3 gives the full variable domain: NAGVMQNPRHLVRRRGQEARLRCSPMKGHSHVYWYRQLPEEGLKFMVYLQKENIIDESGMPKERFSAEFPKEGPSILRIQQVVRGDSAAYFCASSRPGTVYNEQFFGPGTRLTVL.

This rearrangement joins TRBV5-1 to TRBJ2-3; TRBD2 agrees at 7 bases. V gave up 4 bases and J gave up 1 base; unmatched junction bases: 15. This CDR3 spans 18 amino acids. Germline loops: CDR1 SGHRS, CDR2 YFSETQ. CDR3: CASSLKGTPRGGTDTQYF. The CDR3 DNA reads TGCGCCAGCAGCCTCAAGGGGACCCCACGGGGGGGCACAGATACGCAGTATTTT.

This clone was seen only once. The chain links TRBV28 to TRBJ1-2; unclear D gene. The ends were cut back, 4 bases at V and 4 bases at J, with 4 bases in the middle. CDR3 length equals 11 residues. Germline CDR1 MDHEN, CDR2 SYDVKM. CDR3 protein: CASSYGYGYTF. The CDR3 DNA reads TGTGCCAGCAGTTACGGCTATGGCTACACCTTC.

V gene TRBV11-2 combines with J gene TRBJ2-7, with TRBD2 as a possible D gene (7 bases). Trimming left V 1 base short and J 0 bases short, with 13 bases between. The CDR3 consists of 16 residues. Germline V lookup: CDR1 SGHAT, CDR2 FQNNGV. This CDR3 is CASSLAGGRPSYEQYF. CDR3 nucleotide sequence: TGTGCCAGCAGCTTAGCGGGGGGCAGGCCCTCCTACGAGCAGTACTTC.

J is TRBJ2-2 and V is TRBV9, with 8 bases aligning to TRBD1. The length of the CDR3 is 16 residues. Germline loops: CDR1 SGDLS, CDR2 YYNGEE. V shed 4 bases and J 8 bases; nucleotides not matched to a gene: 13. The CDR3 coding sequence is TGTGCCAGCAGCCCGACCCGGACAGGGCTGGGGGGGGAGCTGTTTTTT. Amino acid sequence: CASSPTRTGLGGELFF.

CDR3 DNA sequence: TGCGCCAGCAGGTCGGGGGGCGCGGCCTACAATGAGCAGTTCTTC. It yields the protein CASRSGGAAYNEQFF. V gene TRBV5-1 combines with J gene TRBJ2-1; possibly TRBD2 for D (7 bases). The CDR3 length is 15 residues. Trimming took off 5 bases at V and 2 bases at J, with 14 bases between the two ends. Looked up from germline, CDR1 is SGHRS and CDR2 is YFSETQ.

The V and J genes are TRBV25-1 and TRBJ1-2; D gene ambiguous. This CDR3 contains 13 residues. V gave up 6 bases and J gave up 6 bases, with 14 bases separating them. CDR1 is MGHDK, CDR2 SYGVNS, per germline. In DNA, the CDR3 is TGTGCCAGCAGCGCCCGGGGAGGGAATGGCTACACCTTC. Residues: CASSARGGNGYTF.

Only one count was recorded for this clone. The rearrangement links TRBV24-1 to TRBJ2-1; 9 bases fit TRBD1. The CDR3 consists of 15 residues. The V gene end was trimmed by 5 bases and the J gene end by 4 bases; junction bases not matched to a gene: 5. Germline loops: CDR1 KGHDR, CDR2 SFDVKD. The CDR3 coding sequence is TGTGCCACCAGTGTGGTCGGACAGGGGTACAATGAGCAGTTCTTC. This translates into CATSVVGQGYNEQFF.

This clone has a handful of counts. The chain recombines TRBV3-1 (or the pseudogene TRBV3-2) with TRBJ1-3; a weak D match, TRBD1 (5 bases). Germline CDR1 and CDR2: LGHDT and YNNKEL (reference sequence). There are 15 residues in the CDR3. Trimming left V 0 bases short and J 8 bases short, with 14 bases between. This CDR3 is CASSQDAGNQDTIYF. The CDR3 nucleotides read TGTGCCAGCAGCCAAGATGCAGGGAACCAAGACACCATATATTTT.

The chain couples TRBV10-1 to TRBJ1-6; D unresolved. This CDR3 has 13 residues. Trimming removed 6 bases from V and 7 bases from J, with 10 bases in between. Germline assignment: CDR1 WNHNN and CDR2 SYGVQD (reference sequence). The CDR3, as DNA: TGCGCCAGCAGCGATACGGGGAATTCACCCCTCCACTTT. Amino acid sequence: CASSDTGNSPLHF.

The CDR3 spells CASSSRGAETDTQYF. In nucleotides, the CDR3 is TGTGCCAGCAGCTCGCGGGGGGCGGAAACAGATACGCAGTATTTT. The gene calls are TRBV7-3 and TRBJ2-3, with TRBD2 identical over 8 bases. The CDR3 is made up of 15 amino acids. The ends lost 4 bases at V and 3 bases at J; junction bases unmatched: 6. Per the germline V gene, CDR1 is SGHTA and CDR2 is FQGTGA.

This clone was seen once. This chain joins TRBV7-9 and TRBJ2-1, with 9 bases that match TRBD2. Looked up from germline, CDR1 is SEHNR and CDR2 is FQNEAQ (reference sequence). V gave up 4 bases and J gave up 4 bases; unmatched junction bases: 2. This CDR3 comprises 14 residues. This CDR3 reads CASSSSGEYNEQFF. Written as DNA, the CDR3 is TGTGCCAGCAGCTCTAGCGGGGAGTACAATGAGCAGTTCTTC. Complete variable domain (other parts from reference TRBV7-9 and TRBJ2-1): DTGVSQNPRHKITKRGQNVTFRCDPISEHNRLYWYRQTLGQGPEFLTYFQNEAQLEKSRLLSDRFSAERPKGSFSTLEIQRTEQGDSAMYLCASSSSGEYNEQFFGPGTRLTVL.

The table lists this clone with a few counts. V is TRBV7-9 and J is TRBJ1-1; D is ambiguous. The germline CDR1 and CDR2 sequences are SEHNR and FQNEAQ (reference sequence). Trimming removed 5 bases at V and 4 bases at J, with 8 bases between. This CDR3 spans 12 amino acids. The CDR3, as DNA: TGTGCCAGCAGCCCTGGCAGCACTGAAGCTTTCTTT. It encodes CASSPGSTEAFF.

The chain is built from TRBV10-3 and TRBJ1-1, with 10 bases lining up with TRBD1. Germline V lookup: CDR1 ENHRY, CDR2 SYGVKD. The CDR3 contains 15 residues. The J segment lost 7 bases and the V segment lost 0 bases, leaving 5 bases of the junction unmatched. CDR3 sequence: CAISESTGGFGEAFF. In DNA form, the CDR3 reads TGTGCCATCAGTGAGTCGACAGGGGGCTTTGGTGAAGCTTTCTTT.

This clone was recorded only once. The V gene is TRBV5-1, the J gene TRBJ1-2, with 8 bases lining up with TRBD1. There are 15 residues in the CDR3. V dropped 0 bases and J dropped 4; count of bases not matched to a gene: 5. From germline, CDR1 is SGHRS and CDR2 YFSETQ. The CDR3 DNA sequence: TGCGCCAGCAGCTTGGATCCAGGGGGCACCTATGGCTACACCTTC. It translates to CASSLDPGGTYGYTF.

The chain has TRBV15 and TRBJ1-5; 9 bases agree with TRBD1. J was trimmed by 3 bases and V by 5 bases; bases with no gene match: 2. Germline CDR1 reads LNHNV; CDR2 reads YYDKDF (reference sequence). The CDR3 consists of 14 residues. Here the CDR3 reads CATSRTGDNQPQHF. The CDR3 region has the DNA TGTGCCACCAGCCGGACAGGGGACAATCAGCCCCAGCATTTT.

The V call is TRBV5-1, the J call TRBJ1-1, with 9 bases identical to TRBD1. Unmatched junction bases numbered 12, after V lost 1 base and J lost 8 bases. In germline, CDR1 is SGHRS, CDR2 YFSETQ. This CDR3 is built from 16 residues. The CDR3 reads CASSLLTGGPNLEAFF. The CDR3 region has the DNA TGCGCCAGCAGCTTGTTGACAGGGGGTCCCAATTTGGAAGCTTTCTTT. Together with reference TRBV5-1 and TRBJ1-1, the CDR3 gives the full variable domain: KAGVTQTPRYLIKTRGQQVTLSCSPISGHRSVSWYQQTPGQGLQFLFEYFSETQRNKGNFPGRFSGRQFSNSRSEMNVSTLELGDSALYLCASSLLTGGPNLEAFFGQGTRLTVV.

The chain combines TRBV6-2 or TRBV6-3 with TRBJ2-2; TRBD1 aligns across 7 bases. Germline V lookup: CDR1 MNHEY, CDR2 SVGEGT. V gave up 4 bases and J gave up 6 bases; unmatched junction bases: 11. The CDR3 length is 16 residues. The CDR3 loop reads CASSSVLITGAGELFF. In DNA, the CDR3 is TGTGCCAGCAGTTCCGTCCTAATTACAGGGGCCGGGGAGCTGTTTTTT.

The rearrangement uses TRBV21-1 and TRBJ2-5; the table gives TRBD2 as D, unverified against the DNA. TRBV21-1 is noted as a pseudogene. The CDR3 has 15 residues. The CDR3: CASSKVSTGEETQYF. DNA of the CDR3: TGTGCCAGCAGCAAAGTTTCCACGGGGGAAGAGACCCAGTACTTC.

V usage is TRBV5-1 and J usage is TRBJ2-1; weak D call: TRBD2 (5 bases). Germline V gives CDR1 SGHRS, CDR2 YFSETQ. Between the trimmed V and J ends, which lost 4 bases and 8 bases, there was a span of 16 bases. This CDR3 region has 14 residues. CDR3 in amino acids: CASSLGWGDDEQFF. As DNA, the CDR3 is TGCGCCAGCAGCCTTGGATGGGGAGATGATGAGCAGTTCTTC.

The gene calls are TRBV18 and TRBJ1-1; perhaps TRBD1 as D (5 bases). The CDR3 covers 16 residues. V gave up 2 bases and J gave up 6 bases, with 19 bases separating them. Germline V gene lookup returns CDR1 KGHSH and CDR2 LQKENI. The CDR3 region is CASSPSNGQGSSEAFF. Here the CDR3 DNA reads TGTGCCAGCTCACCAAGTAACGGGCAGGGCTCTTCTGAAGCTTTCTTT.

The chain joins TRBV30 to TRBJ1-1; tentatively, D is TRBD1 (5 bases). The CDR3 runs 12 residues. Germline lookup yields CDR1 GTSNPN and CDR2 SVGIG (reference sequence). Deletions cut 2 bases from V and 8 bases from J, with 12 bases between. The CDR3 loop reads CAWSPLGGEAFF. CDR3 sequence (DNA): TGTGCCTGGAGTCCGTTGGGGGGGGAAGCTTTCTTT.

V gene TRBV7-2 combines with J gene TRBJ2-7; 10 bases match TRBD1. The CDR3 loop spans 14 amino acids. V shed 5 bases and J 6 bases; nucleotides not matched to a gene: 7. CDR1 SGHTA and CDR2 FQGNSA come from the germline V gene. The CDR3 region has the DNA TGTGCCAGCAGCCCCCGGGACAGGGGTTTCGAGCAGTACTTC. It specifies CASSPRDRGFEQYF.

CDR3 sequence (DNA): TGTGCCACCCGACAGGGATTGCCGAATGAGCAGTTCTTC. It translates to CATRQGLPNEQFF. The chain is built from TRBV2 and TRBJ2-1; 7 nucleotides agree with TRBD1. CDR1 and CDR2 (germline): SNHLY, FYNNEI. This CDR3 is 13 amino acids long. The V and J ends lost 10 bases and 7 bases, in that order; junction bases with no gene match: 10.

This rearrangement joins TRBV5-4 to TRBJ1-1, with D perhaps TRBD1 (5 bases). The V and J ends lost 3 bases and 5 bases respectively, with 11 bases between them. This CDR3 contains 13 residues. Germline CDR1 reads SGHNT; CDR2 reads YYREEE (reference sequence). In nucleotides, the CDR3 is TGTGCCAGCAGCTCTGCCGGGGGAACTGAAGCTTTCTTT. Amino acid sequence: CASSSAGGTEAFF. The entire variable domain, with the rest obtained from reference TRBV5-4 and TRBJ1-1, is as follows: ETGVTQSPTHLIKTRGQQVTLRCSSQSGHNTVSWYQQALGQGPQFIFQYYREEENGRGNFPPRFSGLQFPNYSSELNVNALELDDSALYLCASSSAGGTEAFFGQGTRLTVV.

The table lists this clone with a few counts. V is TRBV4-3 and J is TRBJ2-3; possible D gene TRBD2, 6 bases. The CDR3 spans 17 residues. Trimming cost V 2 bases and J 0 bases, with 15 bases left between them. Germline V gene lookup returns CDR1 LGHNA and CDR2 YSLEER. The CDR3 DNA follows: TGCGCCAGCAGCCAACAGACGGGACTCTCTAGCACAGATACGCAGTATTTT. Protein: CASSQQTGLSSTDTQYF.

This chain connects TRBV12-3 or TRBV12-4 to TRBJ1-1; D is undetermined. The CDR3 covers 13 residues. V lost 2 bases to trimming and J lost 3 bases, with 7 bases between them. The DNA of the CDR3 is TGTGCCAGCAGTTTACTGAGAGACACTGAAGCTTTCTTT. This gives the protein CASSLLRDTEAFF.

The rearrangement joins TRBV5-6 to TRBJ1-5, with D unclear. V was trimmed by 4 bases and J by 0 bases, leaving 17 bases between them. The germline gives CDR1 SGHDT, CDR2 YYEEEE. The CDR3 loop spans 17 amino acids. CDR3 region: CASSRFSGDYSNQPQHF. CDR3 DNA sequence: TGTGCCAGCAGCCGATTTAGCGGCGATTATAGCAATCAGCCCCAGCATTTT.

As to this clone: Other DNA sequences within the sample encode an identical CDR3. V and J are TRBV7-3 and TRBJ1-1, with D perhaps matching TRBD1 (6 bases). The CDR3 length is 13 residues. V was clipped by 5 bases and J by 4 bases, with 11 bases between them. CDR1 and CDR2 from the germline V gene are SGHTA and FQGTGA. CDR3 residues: CASSPTGITEAFF. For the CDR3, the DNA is TGTGCCAGCAGCCCTACAGGGATCACTGAAGCTTTCTTT. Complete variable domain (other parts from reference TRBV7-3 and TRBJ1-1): GAGVSQTPSNKVTEKGKYVELRCDPISGHTALYWYRQSLGQGPEFLIYFQGTGAADDSGLPNDRFFAVRPEGSVSTLKIQRTERGDSAVYLCASSPTGITEAFFGQGTRLTVV.